These 32 T cell receptor beta chains were sequenced from one sample in a study of CD8+CD57+ T cells in acquired aplastic anemia (dated by TCRdb to 2016 to 2019). Sequencing took place on an Illumina HiSeq 2000. Genomic DNA was used as template for profiling of TCR beta VDJ combinations and CDR3 sequences. TCRdb took the public reads, trimmed them with fastp at Q25, ran MiXCR for clone calling and kept in-frame beta chains. All rows with the same CDR3 protein become a single entry with the most common DNA and genes. The sample data list about 130,000 distinct CDR3 sequences, and 40% to 45% of these were observed just once. The ten most abundant clones make up 6.5% to 10% of the sample. Sequencing used sorted CD4+, CD8+, or CD8+CD57+ T cells (not recorded which) from PBMCs. The receptors were sampled from a human donor in good health, serving as a control.

This clonotype appeared once. Given a much more abundant clone one base away, this may be a read error. The genes are TRBV20-1 and TRBJ1-1, with a tentative D call TRBD1 (5 bases). The CDR3 spans 17 residues. From germline, CDR1 is DFQATT and CDR2 SNEGSKA (reference sequence). V lost 2 bases, J lost 4 bases, and 23 bases lay in between. The CDR3 nucleotides read TGCAGTGCTAGAAGGGTAGGTAGGGGCTACATGAGCACTGAAGCTTTCTTT. This sequence encodes CSARRVGRGYMSTEAFF.

This chain joins TRBV5-1 and TRBJ2-7, with 9 bases that match TRBD1. The CDR3 runs to 15 residues. Germline CDR1 reads SGHRS; CDR2 reads YFSETQ. Trimming took 3 bases from V and 2 from J; bases not matched to a gene: 6. For the CDR3, the DNA is TGCGCCAGCAGCTGGACAGGGGTAGACCCCTACGAGCAGTACTTC. Translation gives CASSWTGVDPYEQYF.

Concerning this clonotype itself: An end of the junction does not agree with germline; a read error may underlie this. This chain links TRBV29-1 with TRBJ1-1, with a possible D match to TRBD1 (6 bases). The germline CDR1 and CDR2 sequences are SQVTM and ANQGSEA. This CDR3 is 14 amino acids long. CDR3 region: CSVERQGLRTEASF. The CDR3 coding sequence is TGCAGCGTTGAAAGGCAGGGGCTCAGGACTGAAGCTTCCTTT. Full variable domain (missing parts from reference TRBV29-1 and TRBJ1-1): SAVISQKPSRDICQRGTSLTIQCQVDSQVTMMFWYRQQPGQSLTLIATANQGSEATYESGFVIDKFPISRPNLTFSTLTVSNMSPEDSSIYLCSVERQGLRTEASFGQGTRLTVV.

This clonotype was counted a few times. Because it lacks the conserved phenylalanine or tryptophan at the end, this CDR3 is likely a read error. The J gene is TRBJ2-1, the V gene TRBV5-4; TRBD2 matches 12 bases. V gave up 2 bases and J gave up 8 bases; unmatched junction bases: 5. This CDR3 contains 15 residues. CDR1 and CDR2 from the germline V gene are SGHNT and YYREEE (reference sequence). DNA of the CDR3: TGTGCCAGCAGCTTTCCTAGCGGGGGGGCATATGAGCAGTTCCTC. Translation gives CASSFPSGGAYEQFL.

This clonotype was observed a few times. In DNA, the CDR3 is TGCGCCAGCAGCCAAAAAGACAGGTCTAATGAAAAACTGTTTTTT. Its protein is CASSQKDRSNEKLFF. The chain uses TRBV4-1 and TRBJ1-4; TRBD1 is a possible D gene (6 bases). V was cut by 2 bases and J by 3 bases, with 10 bases left in between. Germline V gives CDR1 MGHRA, CDR2 YSYEKL. The CDR3 contains 15 residues.

The chain uses TRBV10-3 and TRBJ2-1, with D hard to call. The germline V gene has CDR1 ENHRY and CDR2 SYGVKD. The CDR3 consists of 12 residues. V was pared by 3 bases and J by 7 bases, with 7 bases between. The CDR3: CAISETLNEQFF. DNA for the CDR3: TGTGCCATCAGTGAAACTCTGAATGAGCAGTTCTTC.

The table lists this clonotype with a few counts. The chain recombines TRBV5-4 with TRBJ1-5, with 10 positions matching TRBD1. The V and J ends lost 2 bases and 7 bases, in that order; junction bases with no gene match: 12. CDR1 is SGHNT, CDR2 YYREEE, per germline (reference sequence). The CDR3 spans 17 residues. DNA of the CDR3: TGTGCCAGCAGCTTAAGTGTTGGGGGACAGGGGCTCCAGCCCCAGCATTTT. Protein: CASSLSVGGQGLQPQHF. The whole variable domain, remainder taken from reference TRBV5-4 and TRBJ1-5, is ETGVTQSPTHLIKTRGQQVTLRCSSQSGHNTVSWYQQALGQGPQFIFQYYREEENGRGNFPPRFSGLQFPNYSSELNVNALELDDSALYLCASSLSVGGQGLQPQHFGDGTRLSIL.

V is TRBV7-2 and J is TRBJ1-5, with 9 positions matching TRBD1. V dropped 6 bases and J dropped 5; count of bases not matched to a gene: 2. CDR3 length equals 13 residues. Germline V lookup: CDR1 SGHTA, CDR2 FQGNSA. The CDR3 reads CASSRTGDQPQHF. CDR3 nucleotide sequence: TGTGCCAGCAGTCGGACAGGGGATCAGCCCCAGCATTTT.

This clonotype has only a few counts. The J gene is TRBJ1-2, the V gene TRBV7-8; D gene uncertain. The ends were cut back, 5 bases at V and 5 bases at J, with 12 bases in the middle. CDR1 and CDR2 from the germline V gene are SGHVS and FQNEAQ. There are 13 residues in the CDR3. The CDR3 sequence: CASSREQLYGYTF. In DNA form, the CDR3 reads TGTGCCAGCAGCCGCGAGCAACTATATGGCTACACCTTC.

The chain has TRBV20-1 and TRBJ2-3; D is unclear. V was shortened by 5 bases and J by 3 bases, with 12 bases between the two germline ends. The CDR3 consists of 13 residues. Germline CDR1 reads DFQATT; CDR2 reads SNEGSKA (reference sequence). CDR3 sequence: CSAAAMGTDTQYF. CDR3 nucleotide sequence: TGCAGTGCTGCAGCGATGGGGACAGATACGCAGTATTTT.

V is TRBV20-1 and J is TRBJ1-6, with 8 nucleotides matching TRBD1. V was pared by 6 bases and J by 7 bases, with 8 bases of the junction left unmatched. The CDR3 spans 14 residues. Germline-derived CDR1 and CDR2 are DFQATT and SNEGSKA (reference sequence). The CDR3 bases are TGCAGTGCCAGCCCGGACAGGGCGAATTCACCCCTCCACTTT. It translates to CSASPDRANSPLHF.

This clonotype was counted a few times. The chain joins TRBV6-5 to TRBJ1-1, with D perhaps matching TRBD1 (5 bases). The CDR3 length is 15 residues. Germline V gives CDR1 MNHEY, CDR2 SVGAGI. Trimming removed 4 bases from V and 1 base from J, with 13 bases in between. For the CDR3, the DNA is TGTGCCAGCAGTTTCTATTGGCAGGGGAACACTGAAGCTTTCTTT. As protein: CASSFYWQGNTEAFF.

This clonotype was seen ten or more times. The chain carries TRBV20-1 and TRBJ2-1; D not resolved. There are 12 residues in the CDR3. V shed 3 bases and J shed 9 bases, with 12 bases lying between them. The germline V gene has CDR1 DFQATT and CDR2 SNEGSKA (reference sequence). The CDR3, as DNA: TGCAGTGCTAGTGCGGCTACTGGTGAGCAGTTCTTC. It specifies CSASAATGEQFF.

This clonotype was recorded at least ten times. The chain has TRBV10-2 and TRBJ2-1; 12 nucleotides align to TRBD2. From germline, CDR1 is WSHSY and CDR2 SAAADI. The CDR3 covers 17 residues. Germline trimming cut 7 bases from V and 4 bases from J; bases unmatched to any gene: 11. For the CDR3, the DNA is TGCGCCAGCAACGGTGCTAGCGGGAGGGGCCTTTACAATGAGCAGTTCTTC. As protein: CASNGASGRGLYNEQFF.

This clonotype was observed at least ten times. This sequence joins TRBV12-3 or TRBV12-4 and TRBJ1-2, with a possible D match to TRBD1 (6 bases). CDR3 length: 13 residues. Trimming stripped 4 bases from V and 5 bases from J, with 11 bases between. CDR3 in amino acids: CASSSMGTYGYTF. The CDR3 bases are TGTGCCAGCAGTTCAATGGGGACATATGGCTACACCTTC.

The V call is TRBV5-4, the J call TRBJ2-1; 7 bases agree with TRBD2. The germline gives CDR1 SGHNT, CDR2 YYREEE (reference sequence). The CDR3 is 16 amino acids. The trim removed 0 bases at V and 3 bases at J, leaving 6 bases unmatched. This CDR3 reads CASSLGPGGSYNEQFF. Here the CDR3 DNA reads TGTGCCAGCAGCTTGGGGCCGGGGGGAAGCTACAATGAGCAGTTCTTC.

V gene TRBV27 combines with J gene TRBJ1-4, with D possibly being TRBD1 (6 bases). The germline CDR1 and CDR2 sequences are MNHEY and SMNVEV (reference sequence). V was clipped by 10 bases and J by 7 bases, with 19 bases between them. The CDR3 loop spans 14 amino acids. The CDR3 DNA follows: TGTGCCACTGCCGCCACAGGGACGGGTGAAAAACTGTTTTTT. It codes for CATAATGTGEKLFF.

This clonotype was observed a handful of times. This chain links TRBV6-4 with TRBJ1-2; D is uncertain. Germline V lookup: CDR1 MRHNA, CDR2 SNTAGT. V lost 3 bases to trimming and J lost 2 bases, with 7 bases between them. CDR3 size: 13 residues. CDR3 sequence reads: CASSESENYGYTF. Written as DNA, the CDR3 is TGTGCCAGCAGTGAGAGTGAAAACTATGGCTACACCTTC.

The genes are TRBV15 and TRBJ1-6; 11 bases match TRBD1. The CDR3 contains 16 residues. CDR1 is LNHNV, CDR2 YYDKDF, per germline (reference sequence). Unmatched junction bases numbered 5, after V lost 3 bases and J lost 7 bases. The CDR3 loop is CATSSGGQGGNSPLHF. The DNA for the CDR3 is TGTGCCACCAGCAGCGGGGGACAGGGGGGAAATTCACCCCTCCACTTT.

The rearrangement uses TRBV19 and TRBJ2-3; 11 bases map to TRBD2. The V gene end was trimmed by 6 bases and the J gene end by 3 bases; junction bases not matched to a gene: 2. This CDR3 has 14 residues. CDR1 LNHDA and CDR2 SQIVND come from the germline V gene (reference sequence). The chain's CDR3 is CASSRLAGTDTQYF. The CDR3 bases are TGTGCCAGTAGCAGACTAGCGGGAACAGATACGCAGTATTTT.

In its sample, this clonotype was seen many times. The gene calls are TRBV20-1 and TRBJ1-2; D is perhaps TRBD1 (6 bases). V was trimmed by 3 bases and J by 14 bases, leaving 19 bases between them. The CDR3 is 12 residues long. Germline V gene data show CDR1 as DFQATT and CDR2 as SNEGSKA (reference sequence). CDR3 sequence: CSASRAGAFWTF. The CDR3 DNA reads as TGCAGTGCTAGCAGGGCGGGGGCCTTTTGGACCTTC.

At least ten counts were recorded for this clonotype. The chain couples TRBV10-3 to TRBJ1-2, with D possibly matching TRBD1 (5 bases). CDR1 and CDR2 (germline): ENHRY, SYGVKD. The CDR3 has 14 residues. The V and J ends lost 6 bases and 0 bases respectively, with 11 bases between them. The CDR3 DNA follows: TGTGCCATCAGCGACAGCTCGTCTAACTATGGCTACACCTTC. Translating it yields CAISDSSSNYGYTF.

This clonotype has ten or more counts. V gene TRBV5-4 combines with J gene TRBJ2-3; no clear D. The length of the CDR3 is 16 residues. V was pared by 0 bases and J by 7 bases, with 18 bases between. CDR1 and CDR2 from the germline V gene are SGHNT and YYREEE (reference sequence). Here the CDR3 reads CASSLDSSRVVNTQYF. For the CDR3, the DNA is TGTGCCAGCAGCTTGGACAGCTCAAGGGTAGTGAATACGCAGTATTTT.

The sample holds many counts of this clonotype. This rearrangement joins TRBV13 to TRBJ2-1; 9 bases match TRBD2. The V segment lost 5 bases and the J segment 9 bases; nucleotides outside the gene matches: 8. The CDR3 extends over 14 amino acids. In germline, CDR1 is PRHDT, CDR2 FYEKMQ (reference sequence). The CDR3 region has the DNA TGTGCCAGCAGCCCTCGCGGGGGGGCCGTTGAGCAGTTCTTC. It yields the protein CASSPRGGAVEQFF.

About this clonotype itself: A clone one base away is much larger, so this may be a read error. The J gene is TRBJ1-3, the V gene TRBV2, with TRBD1 identical over 7 bases. There are 19 residues in the CDR3. Germline V gene sequence: CDR1 SNHLY, CDR2 FYNNEI. The chain's CDR3 is CASSEVPFWRGRTGNTIHF. CDR3 DNA sequence: TGTGCCAGCAGTGAAGTCCCGTTTTGGAGGGGGCGTACTGGAAACACCATACATTTT.

The chain employs TRBV20-1 and TRBJ2-7; possibly TRBD2 for D (5 bases). The V end was cut by 6 bases, the J end by 3 bases, with 12 bases between. The germline CDR1 and CDR2 sequences are DFQATT and SNEGSKA (reference sequence). This CDR3 region has 12 residues. CDR3 region: CSAGESDYEQYF. CDR3 nucleotide sequence: TGCAGTGCCGGGGAGTCCGACTACGAGCAGTACTTC.

This clonotype was counted many times. J is TRBJ2-5 and V is TRBV6-1; no clear D. Trimming stripped 6 bases from V and 5 bases from J, with 10 bases between. The germline gives CDR1 MNHNS, CDR2 SASEGT. The CDR3 runs to 12 residues. The CDR3 DNA reads TGTGCCAGCAGCGAGCAACGGGAGACCCAGTACTTC. This encodes CASSEQRETQYF.

This clonotype was observed many times. The chain joins TRBV12-3 or TRBV12-4 to TRBJ2-7; D remains ambiguous. CDR3 length equals 13 residues. With 3 bases removed from V and 3 bases from J, the gap between germline ends came to 9 bases. The CDR3 sequence is CASSFGQYYEQYF. The CDR3, as DNA: TGTGCCAGCAGTTTTGGTCAGTACTACGAGCAGTACTTC.

This sequence joins TRBV5-5 and TRBJ1-5; D is perhaps TRBD1 (5 bases). The CDR3 spans 15 residues. The V end was cut by 3 bases, the J end by 4 bases, with 14 bases between. Looked up from germline, CDR1 is SGHKS and CDR2 is YYEKEE (reference sequence). This CDR3 is CASSYGGTLNQPQHF. DNA of the CDR3: TGTGCCAGCAGCTATGGGGGGACGTTAAATCAGCCCCAGCATTTT.

This clonotype was seen repeatedly, ten times or more. This chain uses TRBV9 with TRBJ2-2; D not certain. The V gene lost 2 bases and the J gene lost 3 bases, with 5 bases spanning the gap. Germline V CDR1 and CDR2: SGDLS, YYNGEE. This CDR3 has 13 residues. The CDR3 sequence is CASSVSHTGELFF. For the CDR3, the DNA is TGTGCCAGCAGCGTCTCCCACACCGGGGAGCTGTTTTTT.

This chain joins TRBV18 and TRBJ2-5; 8 nucleotides match TRBD1. Germline V gene data show CDR1 as KGHSH and CDR2 as LQKENI. The V and J ends lost 3 bases and 4 bases, in that order; junction bases with no gene match: 10. The CDR3 extends over 16 amino acids. The CDR3 here is CASSPREDRVVETQYF. The CDR3 DNA reads TGTGCCAGCTCACCTCGAGAGGACAGGGTGGTAGAGACCCAGTACTTC.

V gene TRBV10-3 combines with J gene TRBJ2-3, with TRBD2 matching 7 bases. There are 14 residues in the CDR3. Losses at the gene ends were 6 bases for V and 11 bases for J; bases not matched to a gene: 14. Per the germline V gene, CDR1 is ENHRY and CDR2 is SYGVKD. This CDR3 is CAISLPTSESEQYF. The CDR3 DNA sequence: TGTGCCATCAGCTTACCAACTAGCGAAAGTGAGCAGTATTTT.